This entry is about one TCR beta chain. In the same sample, other DNA sequences code for this CDR3. Only in-frame clones appear in the TCRdb table, and some are missing; sequencing was by immunoSEQ multiplex PCR. The data show approximately 450,000 clones, around 87% seen once. Germline CDR1 reads SGHRS; CDR2 reads YFSETQ. V was cut by 2 bases and J by 0 bases, with 7 bases left in between. The CDR3 has 14 residues. The data stem from a study of blood T cell repertoires in COVID-19. The rearrangement joins TRBV5-1 to TRBJ2-3, with TRBD1 as a possible D gene (6 bases). The receptor comes from a man under 40 who had recovered from COVID-19. The specimen was PBMCs or T cells enriched from blood (not recorded which). In DNA, the CDR3 is TGCGCCAGCAGCTTAGGGGGTAGCACAGATACGCAGTATTTT. Residues: CASSLGGSTDTQYF. Variable domain in full (rest from reference TRBV5-1 and TRBJ2-3): KAGVTQTPRYLIKTRGQQVTLSCSPISGHRSVSWYQQTPGQGLQFLFEYFSETQRNKGNFPGRFSGRQFSNSRSEMNVSTLELGDSALYLCASSLGGSTDTQYFGPGTRLTVL.